This passage covers 31 T cell receptor beta chains from one sample sequenced in a study of post-analysis software for immune sequencing data. Study-level results: Among a handful of TRBV segments more frequent in patients than controls were TRBV5-6, TRBV5-1 and TRBV20-1.

Their cognate antigens are unknown. cDNA libraries for TCR beta contained unique molecular identifiers. TCRdb reanalysed the PCR reads using MiXCR and keeps one entry per CDR3 protein. The table lists about 800,000 distinct CDR3 sequences, 25% to 30% of them singletons. Sequenced: blood. These receptors were taken from a girl aged 10 to 17 with multiple sclerosis.

This clonotype was seen ten or more times. The V call is TRBV25-1, the J call TRBJ2-3, with D hard to call. The CDR3 extends over 15 amino acids. V was shortened by 5 bases and J by 2 bases, with 14 bases between the two germline ends. CDR1 is MGHDK and CDR2 is SYGVNS in the germline V gene. The CDR3 DNA sequence: TGTGCCAGCAGTCCCTATACAGATTTCACAGATACGCAGTATTTT. Encoded protein: CASSPYTDFTDTQYF.

This clonotype was counted only a few times. The chain combines TRBV29-1 with TRBJ2-3, with 11 positions matching TRBD2. Trimming removed 6 bases from V and 4 bases from J; junction bases left unmatched: 9. The CDR3 is made up of 15 amino acids. Germline CDR1 is SQVTM and CDR2 is ANQGSEA. This CDR3 is CSVPELAGEADTQYF. The CDR3 DNA follows: TGCAGCGTCCCCGAACTAGCGGGAGAGGCAGATACGCAGTATTTT.

This clonotype came up many times. CDR3 DNA: TGTGCCAGCAGCTTCGGATGGAAGGGTGAGCAGTTCTTC. Its translation: CASSFGWKGEQFF. The V call is TRBV7-2, the J call TRBJ2-1; D uncertain. The CDR3 has 13 residues. Germline V gene sequence: CDR1 SGHTA, CDR2 FQGNSA. Trimming removed 3 bases at V and 9 bases at J, with 12 bases between.

This clonotype was seen only a few times. This rearrangement joins TRBV20-1 to TRBJ2-1; TRBD2 matches 13 bases. The CDR3 totals 17 residues. CDR1 and CDR2 from the germline V gene are DFQATT and SNEGSKA (reference sequence). Losses at the gene ends were 0 bases for V and 0 bases for J; bases not matched to a gene: 2. CDR3: CSARELAGGGSYNEQFF. The CDR3 coding sequence is TGCAGTGCTAGAGAACTAGCGGGGGGGGGCTCCTACAATGAGCAGTTCTTC.

The chain recombines TRBV28 with TRBJ2-7; 16 nucleotides match TRBD2. J was trimmed by 6 bases and V by 3 bases; bases with no gene match: 11. The CDR3 sequence is 18 residues long. Germline V gene sequence: CDR1 MDHEN, CDR2 SYDVKM. This chain's CDR3 is CASSFSKGLAGGPGEQYF. In DNA, the CDR3 is TGTGCCAGCAGTTTTTCGAAGGGACTAGCGGGAGGGCCTGGCGAGCAGTACTTC.

There are a few counts of this clonotype. The chain is built from TRBV29-1 and TRBJ2-5; D ambiguous. The germline V gene encodes CDR1 SQVTM and CDR2 ANQGSEA. With 4 bases removed from V and 1 base from J, the gap between germline ends came to 16 bases. This CDR3 is 15 amino acids long. In DNA, the CDR3 is TGCAGCGTTGTGACACACGGTGGGCCCCAAGAGACCCAGTACTTC. Translation: CSVVTHGGPQETQYF.

This chain connects TRBV5-1 to TRBJ2-1, with D hard to call. The CDR3 length is 17 residues. V lost 0 bases, J lost 5 bases, and 18 bases lay in between. In germline, CDR1 is SGHRS, CDR2 YFSETQ. CDR3 amino acids: CASSLGLWTVHHNEQFF. CDR3 nucleotides: TGCGCCAGCAGCTTGGGTTTATGGACCGTTCACCACAATGAGCAGTTCTTC.

The rearrangement joins TRBV19 to TRBJ2-2; tentative D call: TRBD1 (6 bases). The CDR3 contains 14 residues. Trimming removed 5 bases at V and 6 bases at J, with 13 bases between. CDR1 LNHDA and CDR2 SQIVND come from the germline V gene (reference sequence). The CDR3: CASSQGSGPGELFF. The CDR3 coding sequence is TGTGCCAGTAGTCAGGGGTCGGGCCCCGGGGAGCTGTTTTTT.

V is TRBV28 and J is TRBJ2-7; D uncertain. The germline V and J ends were trimmed by 6 bases and 0 bases, with 9 bases remaining between them. This CDR3 spans 13 amino acids. Germline loops: CDR1 MDHEN, CDR2 SYDVKM. The CDR3: CASRSADSYEQYF. CDR3 DNA: TGTGCCAGCAGGTCGGCGGACTCCTACGAGCAGTACTTC.

This clonotype was counted between two and nine times. The chain combines TRBV28 with TRBJ2-4; D might be TRBD1 or TRBD2, each matching 5 bases. Germline CDR1 reads MDHEN; CDR2 reads SYDVKM. V shed 8 bases and J shed 0 bases, with 11 bases lying between them. This CDR3 spans 14 amino acids. DNA of the CDR3: TGTGCCAGCGAGGGGCCAATAGCCAAAAACATTCAGTACTTC. Protein product: CASEGPIAKNIQYF.

The chain employs TRBV25-1 and TRBJ1-1; 9 bases align to TRBD1. J gave up 6 bases and V 6 bases, and 5 bases lay outside the gene matches. Per germline, CDR1 MGHDK and CDR2 SYGVNS. The CDR3 runs to 13 residues. The chain's CDR3 is CASSDRGDAEAFF. CDR3 sequence (DNA): TGTGCCAGCAGCGACAGGGGGGACGCTGAAGCTTTCTTT.

The chain employs TRBV5-1 and TRBJ2-1, with D possibly matching TRBD1 (6 bases). Between the trimmed V and J ends, which lost 6 bases and 4 bases, there was a span of 17 bases. CDR3 length: 15 amino acids. CDR1 and CDR2 from the germline V gene are SGHRS and YFSETQ. Here the CDR3 DNA reads TGCGCCAGCAAAGTCAAACAGGGTCTTTACAATGAGCAGTTCTTC. Residues: CASKVKQGLYNEQFF.

This clonotype has more than one count but fewer than ten. The chain links TRBV27 to TRBJ1-5; 7 nucleotides match TRBD1. Trimming cost V 10 bases and J 4 bases; bases outside gene matches: 4. CDR1 is MNHEY and CDR2 is SMNVEV in the germline V gene (reference sequence). The CDR3 sequence is 12 residues long. The chain's CDR3 is CATKQGNQPQHF. For the CDR3, the DNA is TGTGCCACCAAACAGGGGAATCAGCCCCAGCATTTT.

V is TRBV9 and J is TRBJ2-7; weak D call: TRBD2 (6 bases). Trimming cost V 0 bases and J 0 bases, with 22 bases left between them. The CDR3 runs 19 residues. From germline, CDR1 is SGDLS and CDR2 YYNGEE. The CDR3 region has the DNA TGTGCCAGCAGCGTAGGGCCAGCGGGCCTAACTATCGGCTCCTACGAGCAGTACTTC. Its translation: CASSVGPAGLTIGSYEQYF. Variable domain in full (rest from reference TRBV9 and TRBJ2-7): DSGVTQTPKHLITATGQRVTLRCSPRSGDLSVYWYQQSLDQGLQFLIQYYNGEERAKGNILERFSAQQFPDLHSELNLSSLELGDSALYFCASSVGPAGLTIGSYEQYFGPGTRLTVT.

This chain uses TRBV29-1 with TRBJ2-5; D is undetermined. CDR3 size: 14 residues. The germline V gene encodes CDR1 SQVTM and CDR2 ANQGSEA. The V gene lost 6 bases and the J gene lost 1 base, with 15 bases spanning the gap. The CDR3 spells CSVVGPVGQETQYF. CDR3 DNA sequence: TGCAGCGTCGTAGGCCCGGTGGGCCAAGAGACCCAGTACTTC.

This chain uses TRBV4-3 with TRBJ2-1; D might be TRBD2 (6 bases). The CDR3 length is 15 residues. Trimming took 5 bases from V and 2 from J, leaving 13 bases between them. CDR1 is LGHNA and CDR2 is YSLEER in the germline V gene. Written as DNA, the CDR3 is TGCGCCAGCAGCTTAGACTCGGGAGCCTACAATGAGCAGTTCTTC. Its protein is CASSLDSGAYNEQFF.

The chain employs TRBV24-1 and TRBJ2-4; D gene ambiguous. This CDR3 has 17 residues. Trimming removed 2 bases at V and 1 base at J, with 14 bases between. Per germline, CDR1 KGHDR and CDR2 SFDVKD. The CDR3 reads CATSDSRKGWAKNIQYF. Here the CDR3 DNA reads TGTGCCACCAGTGATTCCAGAAAAGGGTGGGCCAAAAACATTCAGTACTTC.

This clonotype showed up just a few times. The genes are TRBV20-1 and TRBJ2-1; tentative D call: TRBD2 (6 bases). Trimming shortened V by 6 bases and J by 0 bases, and 21 bases separated the two germline ends. Germline CDR1 and CDR2: DFQATT and SNEGSKA (reference sequence). The CDR3 covers 17 residues. The CDR3 loop reads CSAPRYGGGSSYNEQFF. CDR3 DNA: TGCAGTGCCCCCCGTTATGGCGGAGGGAGCTCCTACAATGAGCAGTTCTTC.

There are a few counts of this clonotype. The chain is built from TRBV2 and TRBJ2-4; D unclear. V was pared by 2 bases and J by 0 bases, with 11 bases between. This CDR3 is built from 16 residues. Germline V gene sequence: CDR1 SNHLY, CDR2 FYNNEI. The CDR3 is CASSERRGLAKNIQYF. DNA of the CDR3: TGTGCCAGCAGTGAAAGAAGAGGTTTAGCCAAAAACATTCAGTACTTC.

This clonotype was seen many times. The chain recombines TRBV10-3 with TRBJ2-5; TRBD1 aligns across 9 bases. Looked up from germline, CDR1 is ENHRY and CDR2 is SYGVKD. Trimming cost V 3 bases and J 5 bases; bases outside gene matches: 7. The CDR3 covers 15 residues. The CDR3 here is CAISDSTGGDETQYF. CDR3 nucleotide sequence: TGTGCCATCAGTGATTCGACAGGGGGAGATGAGACCCAGTACTTC.

J is TRBJ2-1 and V is TRBV20-1; TRBD1 matches at 9 bases. V trimming: 2 bases; J trimming: 1 base; junction bases outside the gene matches: 6. Germline CDR1 is DFQATT and CDR2 is SNEGSKA (reference sequence). CDR3 size: 16 residues. CDR3 DNA sequence: TGCAGTGCTAGAAGATGGACAGGGGAATCCTACAATGAGCAGTTCTTC. It yields the protein CSARRWTGESYNEQFF.

This clonotype was observed a handful of times. The CDR3 here is CASSTPGLAGGRVETQYF. The DNA of the CDR3 is TGTGCCAGCAGCACCCCGGGACTAGCGGGGGGCCGGGTTGAGACCCAGTACTTC. V gene TRBV7-2 combines with J gene TRBJ2-5; 15 bases align to TRBD2. The CDR3 runs 18 residues. V trimming: 5 bases; J trimming: 5 bases; junction bases outside the gene matches: 12. The germline CDR1 and CDR2 sequences are SGHTA and FQGNSA.

This clonotype came up a few times. This chain links TRBV20-1 with TRBJ2-7, with 8 bases lining up with TRBD2. This CDR3 is built from 13 residues. The germline CDR1 and CDR2 sequences are DFQATT and SNEGSKA (reference sequence). CDR3 amino acids: CSARGGSLNEQYF. Here the CDR3 DNA reads TGCAGCGCCCGGGGGGGAAGTCTAAACGAGCAGTACTTC.

The sample holds a few counts of this clonotype. V gene TRBV28 combines with J gene TRBJ2-3; 15 nucleotides agree with TRBD2. The V and J ends lost 1 base and 9 bases, in that order; junction bases with no gene match: 8. The CDR3 has 17 amino acids. The germline CDR1 and CDR2 sequences are MDHEN and SYDVKM. The CDR3 nucleotides read TGTGCCAGCAGTTTATTCGAGGGACTAGCGGGGGGTCCAACGCAGTATTTT. Translated: CASSLFEGLAGGPTQYF.

This sequence joins TRBV11-2 and TRBJ2-5; 7 bases fit TRBD1. The germline gives CDR1 SGHAT, CDR2 FQNNGV. The ends lost 5 bases at V and 0 bases at J; junction bases unmatched: 6. The CDR3 totals 15 residues. CDR3 nucleotide sequence: TGTGCCAGCAGCCAGGGGACAGTCAACCAAGAGACCCAGTACTTC. It translates to CASSQGTVNQETQYF. Full variable domain (missing parts from reference TRBV11-2 and TRBJ2-5): EAGVAQSPRYKIIEKRQSVAFWCNPISGHATLYWYQQILGQGPKLLIQFQNNGVVDDSQLPKDRFSAERLKGVDSTLKIQPAKLEDSAVYLCASSQGTVNQETQYFGPGTRLLVL.

This chain uses TRBV7-9 with TRBJ2-5; tentative D call: TRBD1 (5 bases). Between the trimmed V and J ends, which lost 7 bases and 5 bases, there was a span of 14 bases. Germline V CDR1 and CDR2: SEHNR, FQNEAQ (reference sequence). The CDR3 runs 13 residues. The CDR3 DNA sequence: TGTGCCAGCATGGTATGGGGCGAGGAGACCCAGTACTTC. It codes for CASMVWGEETQYF.

Note on this clonotype: This may come from a read error, since a much larger clone is one base off. V usage is TRBV20-1 and J usage is TRBJ2-5; perhaps D is TRBD1 or TRBD2 (7 bases each). This CDR3 is 12 amino acids long. Germline V gives CDR1 DFQATT, CDR2 SNEGSKA (reference sequence). The CDR3 is CSAPAGGETHYF. The DNA of the CDR3 is TGCAGTGCCCCCGCAGGGGGGGAGACCCACTACTTC.

This clonotype was found a few times. The chain uses TRBV12-3 or TRBV12-4 and TRBJ2-5; D is perhaps TRBD1 (6 bases). V lost 6 bases and J 3 bases, leaving 14 bases between the germline ends. The CDR3 contains 14 residues. The DNA for the CDR3 is TGTGCCAGCAGCCCCACAGGGTTCGAAGAGACCCAGTACTTC. Encoded protein: CASSPTGFEETQYF.

This clonotype was recorded a few times. The V and J genes are TRBV10-2 and TRBJ2-7, with 9 nucleotides matching TRBD1. The length of the CDR3 is 13 residues. The germline CDR1 and CDR2 sequences are WSHSY and SAAADI. Losses at the gene ends were 6 bases for V and 4 bases for J; bases not matched to a gene: 4. Here the CDR3 DNA reads TGCGCCAGCAGGAGGACAGGGGCTTACGAGCAGTACTTC. Translated: CASRRTGAYEQYF.

This clonotype has a handful of counts. The chain has TRBV4-1 and TRBJ2-5; 7 bases map to TRBD2. The trim removed 3 bases at V and 7 bases at J, leaving 11 bases unmatched. The CDR3 contains 15 residues. The germline CDR1 and CDR2 sequences are MGHRA and YSYEKL. The CDR3 region is CASSQPTSAPRTQYF. CDR3 nucleotide sequence: TGCGCCAGCAGCCAGCCCACTAGCGCCCCAAGGACCCAGTACTTC.

The rearrangement uses TRBV7-2 and TRBJ2-4, with D perhaps given as TRBD1 or TRBD2 (7 bases each). The ends were cut back, 5 bases at V and 3 bases at J, with 20 bases in the middle. This CDR3 spans 17 amino acids. The germline gives CDR1 SGHTA, CDR2 FQGNSA. CDR3 in amino acids: CASSRFTGEGGKNIQYF. DNA of the CDR3: TGTGCCAGCAGCCGATTTACAGGGGAGGGAGGCAAAAACATTCAGTACTTC.